Reported below is one T cell receptor (beta chain). Uncontrolled infection, other autoimmune disease, pregnancy or lactation led to exclusion. The CDR3 regions of TCR beta were amplified from RNA transcripts. Researchers ran a first-round RT-PCR on the TCR CDR3 using the HTBI primer set. TCRdb reanalysed the multiplex PCR reads using MiXCR and keeps one entry per CDR3 protein. The data show over 400,000 distinct CDR3 sequences, about 22% seen once. The data were taken from a study of T cells in Graves' hyperthyroidism and ophthalmopathy. V dropped 7 bases and J dropped 3 bases, with 13 bases sitting between them. The CDR3 totals 13 residues.

The sample comprised blood. The clonotype comes from a woman in her sixties or seventies with Graves' ophthalmopathy. This chain joins TRBV12-3 or TRBV12-4 and TRBJ2-7; D not resolved. This chain's CDR3 is CASTRPPGYEQYF. In DNA, the CDR3 is TGTGCCAGCACCAGACCCCCGGGCTACGAGCAGTACTTC.